This entry lists 20 T cell receptor beta chains sequenced from one sample in a study of cytomegalovirus exposure and HLA in healthy donors. The PCR was carried out with 60 Vbeta primers and 13 Jbeta primers. This table comes from immunoSEQ multiplex PCR, and its TCRdb copy is limited to in-frame clones, with some not included. This sample has just under 95,000 clones, with 84% found just once. Material: PBMCs. These receptors all stem from a woman between 18 and 30 years old in good health and CMV-seropositive.

On this clone: A junction boundary mismatches the germline segment, possibly from a read error. The chain employs TRBV7-9 and TRBJ1-2, with D maybe TRBD1 (5 bases). Germline values: CDR1 SEHNR, CDR2 FQNEAQ (reference sequence). The CDR3 runs to 12 residues. The CDR3 loop reads CSSSPGFYGYTF. The CDR3 coding sequence is TGTTCCAGCAGCCCAGGGTTCTATGGCTACACCTTC.

The rearrangement uses TRBV15 and TRBJ2-7; tentatively, D is TRBD1 (6 bases). The V end lost 0 bases, the J end lost 6 bases, and 12 bases lay between the germline ends. This CDR3 is 14 amino acids long. The V gene's germline CDR1 is LNHNV and CDR2 YYDKDF (reference sequence). The DNA for the CDR3 is TGTGCCACCAGCAGAGATTGGGGACAACCCGAGCAGTACTTC. Translation: CATSRDWGQPEQYF.

The CDR3: CASSSLGLFQETQYF. Written as DNA, the CDR3 is TGTGCCAGCAGCTCCCTCGGACTCTTCCAAGAGACCCAGTACTTC. This rearrangement joins TRBV7-3 to TRBJ2-5; TRBD2 is a possible D gene (5 bases). The germline CDR1 and CDR2 sequences are SGHTA and FQGTGA. Trimming pared 4 bases from V and 1 base from J, leaving 13 bases between. This CDR3 has 15 amino acids.

This clone occurred a few times. The chain joins TRBV13 to TRBJ2-5; weak D call: TRBD2 (5 bases). V was cut by 5 bases and J by 1 base, with 14 bases left in between. Germline lookup yields CDR1 PRHDT and CDR2 FYEKMQ (reference sequence). CDR3 length equals 15 residues. For the CDR3, the DNA is TGTGCCAGCAGCCGATCAGGACTCTTCCAAGAGACCCAGTACTTC. Translated: CASSRSGLFQETQYF.

The chain joins TRBV19 to TRBJ1-5, with a possible D match to TRBD1 (5 bases). V was cut by 8 bases and J by 11 bases, with 16 bases left in between. CDR3 length equals 12 residues. The germline V gene has CDR1 LNHDA and CDR2 SQIVND (reference sequence). This CDR3 is CASRGDLGAQHF. In DNA form, the CDR3 reads TGTGCCAGTCGAGGGGACTTGGGAGCCCAGCATTTT. Together with reference TRBV19 and TRBJ1-5, the CDR3 gives the full variable domain: DGGITQSPKYLFRKEGQNVTLSCEQNLNHDAMYWYRQDPGQGLRLIYYSQIVNDFQKGDIAEGYSVSREKKESFPLTVTSAQKNPTAFYLCASRGDLGAQHFGDGTRLSIL.

This clone was recorded a few times. CDR3 protein: CASRDRAWGNQPQHF. The CDR3 coding sequence is TGTGCCAGCAGGGACAGGGCGTGGGGCAATCAGCCCCAGCATTTT. The chain joins TRBV6-1 to TRBJ1-5; 8 bases line up with TRBD1. The V gene end was trimmed by 6 bases and the J gene end by 2 bases; junction bases not matched to a gene: 6. CDR3 length: 15 amino acids. Germline V CDR1 and CDR2: MNHNS, SASEGT.

The rearrangement links TRBV7-9 to TRBJ2-3, with TRBD2 matching 11 bases. Trimming removed 3 bases from V and 2 bases from J; junction bases left unmatched: 7. Germline assignment: CDR1 SEHNR and CDR2 FQNEAQ (reference sequence). The CDR3 runs to 17 residues. CDR3 amino acids: CASSFPSGLADTDTQYF. DNA of the CDR3: TGTGCCAGCAGCTTCCCCTCGGGACTAGCGGACACAGATACGCAGTATTTT.

This clone was found a few times. The chain's CDR3 is CASSQDVHKSYEQYF. For the CDR3, the DNA is TGCGCCAGCAGCCAAGATGTTCACAAGTCCTACGAGCAGTACTTC. The V and J genes are TRBV4-1 and TRBJ2-7; D remains unclear. V was clipped by 0 bases and J by 1 base, with 10 bases between them. From germline, CDR1 is MGHRA and CDR2 YSYEKL. CDR3 length: 15 residues.

This rearrangement joins TRBV5-1 to TRBJ2-3, with 9 bases that match TRBD1. The V and J ends lost 3 bases and 3 bases, in that order; junction bases with no gene match: 8. Germline V gene sequence: CDR1 SGHRS, CDR2 YFSETQ. The length of the CDR3 is 16 residues. The CDR3 loop reads CASSYRTGGSTDTQYF. CDR3 nucleotide sequence: TGCGCCAGCAGCTATCGCACAGGGGGCTCAACAGATACGCAGTATTTT.

This clone was recorded a few times. CDR3 DNA sequence: TGTGCCAGCAGCTTTCTCGACTATGGCTACACCTTC. Residues: CASSFLDYGYTF. This rearrangement joins TRBV5-6 to TRBJ1-2; D unresolved. The CDR3 is 12 residues long. Germline V lookup: CDR1 SGHDT, CDR2 YYEEEE. Deletions cut 2 bases from V and 3 bases from J, with 5 bases between.

This clone was recorded once. This chain joins TRBV5-4 and TRBJ2-5; 8 bases match TRBD1. The CDR3 consists of 15 residues. The junction had 11 bases not matched to a gene; V was cut back by 6 bases and J by 4 bases. Per germline, CDR1 SGHNT and CDR2 YYREEE (reference sequence). Here the CDR3 DNA reads TGTGCCAGCAAACCGGAACCCGGGACAGGAGAGACCCAGTACTTC. Encoded protein: CASKPEPGTGETQYF. The whole variable domain, filled in from reference TRBV5-4 and TRBJ2-5, reads ETGVTQSPTHLIKTRGQQVTLRCSSQSGHNTVSWYQQALGQGPQFIFQYYREEENGRGNFPPRFSGLQFPNYSSELNVNALELDDSALYLCASKPEPGTGETQYFGPGTRLLVL.

The chain employs TRBV4-1 and TRBJ2-3, with 9 bases that match TRBD2. V dropped 0 bases and J dropped 4; count of bases not matched to a gene: 8. The germline V gene encodes CDR1 MGHRA and CDR2 YSYEKL. This CDR3 is 17 amino acids long. DNA for the CDR3: TGCGCCAGCAGCCAAGATTGGCCTAGCGGGACCCCAGATACGCAGTATTTT. Translated, it gives CASSQDWPSGTPDTQYF.

The rearrangement links TRBV2 to TRBJ2-1; TRBD1 is a possible D gene (6 bases). V lost 1 base and J 0 bases, leaving 13 bases between the germline ends. From germline, CDR1 is SNHLY and CDR2 FYNNEI. The CDR3 has 17 amino acids. CDR3 nucleotides: TGTGCCAGCAGTGAAGGGGGGCGGATTAGCTCCTACAATGAGCAGTTCTTC. Protein sequence: CASSEGGRISSYNEQFF.

The chain has TRBV5-1 and TRBJ2-7; no reliable D call. CDR1 is SGHRS, CDR2 YFSETQ, per germline. V dropped 0 bases and J dropped 7 bases, with 20 bases sitting between them. This CDR3 spans 16 amino acids. This chain's CDR3 is CASSLETQRFYQEQYF. The CDR3 DNA sequence: TGCGCCAGCAGCTTGGAGACTCAAAGATTTTACCAAGAGCAGTACTTC.

The chain links TRBV7-8 to TRBJ1-2; no definite D call. CDR3 length: 13 amino acids. In germline, CDR1 is SGHVS, CDR2 FQNEAQ. The germline V and J ends were trimmed by 2 bases and 10 bases, with 14 bases remaining between them. CDR3 DNA: TGTGCCAGCAGCTTATCCCCAGACGACTACTACACCTTC. Encoded protein: CASSLSPDDYYTF.

The CDR3 nucleotides are TGTGCCAGCAGTGAATCCAAGTGGAGGGGGGGCCTTCATGAGCAGTTCTTC. Translated: CASSESKWRGGLHEQFF. The chain combines TRBV25-1 with TRBJ2-1; weak D call: TRBD2 (7 bases). V was pared by 1 base and J by 8 bases, with 21 bases between. The CDR3 extends over 17 amino acids. CDR1 MGHDK and CDR2 SYGVNS come from the germline V gene.

The chain joins TRBV16 to TRBJ2-7; 7 nucleotides match TRBD1. The junction had 9 bases not matched to a gene; V was cut back by 1 base and J by 6 bases. CDR3 size: 15 residues. Germline CDR1 reads KGHSY; CDR2 reads FQNENV. The CDR3 DNA follows: TGTGCCAGCAGCCAATGGGCAGGGGGATTGGGCGAGCAGTACTTC. It encodes CASSQWAGGLGEQYF.

V and J are TRBV28 and TRBJ2-7, with D possibly TRBD2 on 5 matching bases. The CDR3 has 15 amino acids. Germline CDR1 reads MDHEN; CDR2 reads SYDVKM. V lost 2 bases and J lost 0, with 11 bases in between. The CDR3 DNA sequence: TGTGCCAGCAGTTTAGTCGGGGTACCCTCCTACGAGCAGTACTTC. It yields the protein CASSLVGVPSYEQYF.

The chain couples TRBV7-2 to TRBJ2-7, with a weak D call TRBD2 (6 bases). This CDR3 comprises 17 residues. V was shortened by 1 base and J by 6 bases, with 22 bases between the two germline ends. Germline V gene data show CDR1 as SGHTA and CDR2 as FQGNSA. The DNA of the CDR3 is TGTGCCAGCAGCTTAGTTTGGGGAGGATCTGCCGTTGGCGAGCAGTACTTC. This encodes CASSLVWGGSAVGEQYF. Variable domain in full (rest from reference TRBV7-2 and TRBJ2-7): GAGVSQSPSNKVTEKGKDVELRCDPISGHTALYWYRQSLGQGLEFLIYFQGNSAPDKSGLPSDRFSAERTGGSVSTLTIQRTQQEDSAVYLCASSLVWGGSAVGEQYFGPGTRLTVT.

The chain combines TRBV6-4 with TRBJ2-5; D is unclear. The DNA end lines up better with TRBJ2-7; the J call may be wrong. The CDR3 length is 11 residues. Germline V gene sequence: CDR1 MRHNA, CDR2 SNTAGT. The CDR3 sequence: CASLPTYEQYF. The CDR3 DNA follows: TGTGCCAGCCTCCCTACCTACGAGCAGTACTTC.